A selection of T cell receptor beta chains follows, all from one sample in a study of vaccination effects on CD4 cells after COVID-19. Profiled with immunoSEQ multiplex PCR; TCRdb holds only in-frame clones, not every one. The table records tens of thousands of clones, roughly 74% of them present only once. No antigen is known for these receptors. The sequencing here drew on CD4+ T cells from PBMCs cultured with HCoV-229E spike peptides, taken after COVID-19 vaccination. These receptor sequences come from a human donor who received a COVID-19 vaccine. Both conserved end residues are part of each CDR3. D genes are given only for firm matches. Clone size is given for some rows only: seen once, a few or many times, or a class if the clone is expanded.

TRBJ2-1 | TRBV6-6 | - | once | CASSRGQNNEQFF | TGTGCCAGCAGTAGAGGACAGAACAATGAGCAGTTCTTC
TRBJ2-1 | TRBV6-1 | TRBD1 | - | CASSEALLPDRAAYNEQFF | TGTGCCAGCAGTGAAGCGCTTCTCCCAGACAGGGCTGCCTACAATGAGCAGTTCTTC
TRBJ2-1 | TRBV5-1 | TRBD2 | few | CASSLTGTSVDEQFF | TGCGCCAGCAGCCTAACCGGGACTAGCGTGGATGAGCAGTTCTTC
TRBJ1-2 | TRBV20-1 | TRBD1 | - | CSASLRGRGYTF | TGCAGTGCTAGTCTCAGGGGGCGAGGCTACACCTTC
TRBJ1-6 | TRBV19 | - | - | CASSMDYRNSPLHF | TGTGCCAGTAGTATGGACTACCGGAATTCACCCCTCCACTTT
TRBJ2-3 | TRBV4-3 | TRBD1 | - | CASSHPGTGGSDTQYF | TGCGCCAGCAGCCACCCCGGGACAGGGGGCTCTGATACGCAGTATTTT
TRBJ1-5 | TRBV7-8 | - | - | CASSLTETTQPQHF | TGTGCCAGCAGCCTAACAGAGACCACCCAGCCCCAGCATTTT
TRBJ2-6 | TRBV5-1 | - | - | CASSLRSAESSGANVLTF | TGCGCCAGCAGCTTGAGGTCAGCCGAAAGCTCTGGGGCCAACGTCCTGACTTTC
TRBJ1-1 | TRBV4-1 | TRBD1 | - | CASSQPAGQGGREAFF | TGCGCCAGCAGCCAACCGGCGGGACAGGGAGGACGGGAAGCTTTCTTT
TRBJ2-5 | TRBV5-1 | - | - | CASSLAGDGKTQYF | TGCGCCAGCAGCCTGGCAGGGGATGGGAAGACCCAGTACTTC
TRBJ2-3 | TRBV28 | - | - | CASSFAGGTDTQYF | TGTGCCAGCAGTTTCGCCGGGGGCACAGATACGCAGTATTTT
TRBJ2-1 | TRBV7-6 | TRBD1 | - | CASSLVMGTGLLNEQFF | TGTGCCAGCAGCTTAGTGATGGGGACAGGCCTGCTTAATGAGCAGTTCTTC
TRBJ2-3 | TRBV9 | TRBD2 | - | CASSAGTSGADTQYF | TGTGCCAGCAGCGCAGGGACTAGCGGCGCAGATACGCAGTATTTT
TRBJ1-1 | TRBV18 | - | - | CASSPFNDYTEAFF | TGTGCCAGCTCACCATTTAACGATTACACTGAAGCTTTCTTT
TRBJ2-2 | TRBV3-1/TRBV3-2 | TRBD1 | few | CASSFGTGNTGELFF | TGTGCCAGCAGCTTCGGGACAGGGAACACCGGGGAGCTGTTTTTT
TRBJ1-4 | TRBV5-1 | TRBD1 | - | CASSSSTGVEKLFF | TGCGCCAGCAGCTCTTCGACAGGGGTGGAAAAACTGTTTTTT
TRBJ1-1 | TRBV7-8 | - | - | CASSLIRSANTEAFF | TGTGCCAGCAGCTTAATTCGGTCGGCGAACACTGAAGCTTTCTTT
TRBJ1-2 | TRBV27 | TRBD1 | - | CASSRQGRGYGYTF | TGTGCCAGCAGTCGACAGGGACGGGGCTATGGCTACACCTTC
TRBJ1-4 | TRBV4-1 | - | - | CASSDLGGANEKLFF | TGCGCCAGCAGCGACCTAGGGGGGGCTAATGAAAAACTGTTTTTT
TRBJ2-5 | TRBV29-1 | TRBD1 | - | CSGGQDETQYF | TGCAGCGGCGGACAGGACGAGACCCAGTACTTC
TRBJ1-1 | TRBV6-5 | - | - | CASSYRDLGTEAFF | TGTGCCAGCAGTTACCGAGATCTCGGCACTGAAGCTTTCTTT
TRBJ2-3 | TRBV30 | - | - | CAWRGLGLDTQYF | TGTGCCTGGAGGGGGTTGGGGCTTGATACGCAGTATTTT
TRBJ1-2 | TRBV9 | TRBD1 | few | CASSPTGGSSYGYTF | TGTGCCAGCAGCCCAACAGGGGGCTCCAGCTATGGCTACACCTTC
TRBJ1-5 | TRBV28 | - | once | CASTIRRWGPKSNQPQHF | TGTGCCAGCACCATAAGGCGTTGGGGTCCGAAGTCCAATCAGCCCCAGCATTTT